What follows are 31 T cell receptor beta chains derived from one specimen sequenced in a study of cytomegalovirus exposure and HLA in healthy donors. Primers for the PCR totalled 60 Vbeta and 13 Jbeta. Here immunoSEQ multiplex PCR was the method, and the copy in TCRdb shows in-frame clones only, minus some. The repertoire has approximately 110,000 clones, roughly two thirds of them found once; the top ten carry roughly 3.2%. The material sequenced was PBMCs. Receptor source: a man aged 25-45 years in good health and CMV-seronegative.

The chain joins TRBV7-9 to TRBJ2-7, with D unclear. The germline V and J ends were trimmed by 2 bases and 2 bases, with 10 bases remaining between them. Germline V gene sequence: CDR1 SEHNR, CDR2 FQNEAQ (reference sequence). The CDR3 extends over 14 amino acids. The CDR3 DNA follows: TGTGCCAGCAGCTTATCCGGTTACCCCTACGAGCAGTACTTC. This encodes CASSLSGYPYEQYF.

The table lists this clone with a few counts. The chain links TRBV29-1 to TRBJ1-2, with 9 bases identical to TRBD1. CDR1 and CDR2 (germline): SQVTM, ANQGSEA. The junction had 11 bases not matched to a gene; V was cut back by 7 bases and J by 5 bases. This CDR3 has 14 residues. In nucleotides, the CDR3 is TGCAGCGCCCCGGACAGGGGAGTCACTTATGGCTACACCTTC. Translated, it gives CSAPDRGVTYGYTF.

This chain connects TRBV4-3 to TRBJ2-7, with 7 nucleotides matching TRBD2. Trimming cost V 1 base and J 0 bases; bases outside gene matches: 3. The germline V gene encodes CDR1 LGHNA and CDR2 YSLEER. The CDR3 loop spans 15 amino acids. CDR3 in amino acids: CASSQGGGTSYEQYF. The CDR3 nucleotides are TGCGCCAGCAGCCAAGGGGGAGGGACCTCCTACGAGCAGTACTTC.

The V and J genes are TRBV7-2 and TRBJ1-1, with TRBD1 as a possible D gene (6 bases). Germline V CDR1 and CDR2: SGHTA, FQGNSA. Trimming left V 2 bases short and J 1 base short, with 14 bases between. This CDR3 comprises 16 residues. The CDR3 sequence is CASSLRSGAQNTEAFF. The CDR3 nucleotides read TGTGCCAGCAGCTTACGCTCAGGGGCACAGAACACTGAAGCTTTCTTT. Variable domain in full (rest from reference TRBV7-2 and TRBJ1-1): GAGVSQSPSNKVTEKGKDVELRCDPISGHTALYWYRQSLGQGLEFLIYFQGNSAPDKSGLPSDRFSAERTGGSVSTLTIQRTQQEDSAVYLCASSLRSGAQNTEAFFGQGTRLTVV.

This chain joins TRBV4-1 and TRBJ1-5; unclear D gene. CDR3 length: 17 residues. Per germline, CDR1 MGHRA and CDR2 YSYEKL. Trimming shortened V by 0 bases and J by 4 bases, and 16 bases separated the two germline ends. The DNA for the CDR3 is TGCGCCAGCAGCCAAGAAGAAACTTTTCGAGGGAATCAGCCCCAGCATTTT. Translated, it gives CASSQEETFRGNQPQHF.

The chain links TRBV15 to TRBJ2-3; the match to TRBD1 covers 8 bases. Looked up from germline, CDR1 is LNHNV and CDR2 is YYDKDF (reference sequence). The CDR3 runs 21 residues. The V gene end was trimmed by 0 bases and the J gene end by 0 bases; junction bases not matched to a gene: 17. The CDR3 loop is CATSRDLGRGRSPSSTDTQYF. As DNA, the CDR3 is TGTGCCACCAGCAGAGATCTTGGCAGGGGGCGGTCCCCCTCTAGCACAGATACGCAGTATTTT.

This clone was observed a few times. V gene TRBV7-9 combines with J gene TRBJ1-2; 9 bases align to TRBD1. This CDR3 has 13 amino acids. Germline CDR1 reads SEHNR; CDR2 reads FQNEAQ (reference sequence). The ends lost 4 bases at V and 4 bases at J; junction bases unmatched: 1. The CDR3 sequence is CASSWDRVYGYTF. CDR3 DNA sequence: TGTGCCAGCAGCTGGGACAGGGTCTATGGCTACACCTTC.

The chain recombines TRBV27 with TRBJ1-6; tentatively, D is TRBD1 (6 bases). The germline V gene encodes CDR1 MNHEY and CDR2 SMNVEV (reference sequence). The CDR3 length is 15 residues. Trimming shortened V by 2 bases and J by 7 bases, and 12 bases separated the two germline ends. The CDR3: CASSLPQGMNSPLHF. The CDR3 nucleotides are TGTGCCAGCAGTTTACCCCAGGGGATGAATTCACCCCTCCACTTT.

The chain combines TRBV21-1 with TRBJ2-5; the table's D call TRBD1 went unverified against the DNA. TRBV21-1 is a pseudogene. The CDR3 is 16 amino acids. CDR3 in amino acids: CASRPTTRHNQETQYF. For the CDR3, the DNA is TGTGCCAGCAGACCCACAACCAGACACAACCAAGAGACCCAGTACTTC.

The V gene is TRBV19, the J gene TRBJ2-2; no firm D call. Trimming took off 5 bases at V and 4 bases at J, with 8 bases between the two ends. This CDR3 region has 13 residues. The germline V gene has CDR1 LNHDA and CDR2 SQIVND (reference sequence). This chain's CDR3 is CASSPSGTGELFF. Written as DNA, the CDR3 is TGTGCCAGTAGTCCCAGTGGCACCGGGGAGCTGTTTTTT.

This clone has more than one count but fewer than ten. The genes are TRBV7-2 and TRBJ2-5; 10 bases fit TRBD1. The assigned J gene may be wrong: the sequence end matches TRBJ2-7 better. The germline CDR1 and CDR2 sequences are SGHTA and FQGNSA. CDR3 length: 15 residues. CDR3 sequence reads: CASSFSGTGDYEQYF. For the CDR3, the DNA is TGTGCCAGCAGCTTCTCCGGGACAGGGGACTACGAGCAGTACTTC.

This clone was observed a few times. V usage is TRBV28 and J usage is TRBJ2-1, with 13 bases aligning to TRBD2. This CDR3 is built from 16 residues. The junction had 9 bases not matched to a gene; V was cut back by 6 bases and J by 7 bases. Germline-derived CDR1 and CDR2 are MDHEN and SYDVKM. The CDR3 DNA follows: TGTGCCAGCAGCCGTGAACCGGGACTAGCGGGAAATGAGCAGTTCTTC. It codes for CASSREPGLAGNEQFF. The variable domain in full, with the rest retrieved from reference TRBV28 and TRBJ2-1, is DVKVTQSSRYLVKRTGEKVFLECVQDMDHENMFWYRQDPGLGLRLIYFSYDVKMKEKGDIPEGYSVSREKKERFSLILESASTNQTSMYLCASSREPGLAGNEQFFGPGTRLTVL.

Concerning this clone itself: The junction shows a germline mismatch at one end, possibly a read error. Different DNA sequences within this sample yield the same CDR3. The V and J genes are TRBV7-9 and TRBJ2-7; TRBD2 aligns across 13 bases. Per germline, CDR1 SEHNR and CDR2 FQNEAQ (reference sequence). This CDR3 comprises 16 residues. The CDR3 nucleotides are TGCGCCAGCAGCGCCCGACTAGCGGGAGGCCCCTACGAGCAGTACTTC. Translation gives CASSARLAGGPYEQYF.

The chain is built from TRBV7-9 and TRBJ2-7, with 13 nucleotides matching TRBD2. Germline V gene sequence: CDR1 SEHNR, CDR2 FQNEAQ (reference sequence). The length of the CDR3 is 15 residues. J lost 5 bases, V lost 2 bases, and 3 bases had no gene match. The CDR3 reads CASSLSGLAGDEQYF. CDR3 nucleotide sequence: TGTGCCAGCAGCTTATCAGGACTAGCGGGAGACGAGCAGTACTTC.

This chain connects TRBV6-5 to TRBJ2-7; 10 bases match TRBD1. Germline lookup yields CDR1 MNHEY and CDR2 SVGAGI. The CDR3 spans 12 residues. The trim removed 9 bases at V and 3 bases at J, leaving 2 bases unmatched. The CDR3 protein is CASRTGGYEQYF. In DNA, the CDR3 is TGTGCCAGTCGGACAGGGGGCTACGAGCAGTACTTC.

This clone has just one count. The chain joins TRBV9 to TRBJ1-1; no firm D call. V was pared by 1 base and J by 0 bases, with 7 bases between. Germline V gives CDR1 SGDLS, CDR2 YYNGEE. This CDR3 comprises 14 residues. CDR3 nucleotides: TGTGCCAGCAGCGTAAAACAGATGAACACTGAAGCTTTCTTT. Translation gives CASSVKQMNTEAFF.

This clone was detected only a few times. The chain recombines TRBV7-9 with TRBJ2-7; D is perhaps TRBD1 (5 bases). Germline CDR1 SEHNR, CDR2 FQNEAQ (reference sequence). The V end lost 0 bases, the J end lost 2 bases, and 8 bases lay between the germline ends. CDR3 length: 14 amino acids. CDR3 bases: TGTGCCAGCAGCTTAGCTGTGACAGCCTACGAGCAGTACTTC. It encodes CASSLAVTAYEQYF.

This clone was detected a few times. This same CDR3 is encoded by further DNA sequences in the sample. This chain connects TRBV5-1 to TRBJ1-1; possible D gene TRBD1, 5 bases. The germline CDR1 and CDR2 sequences are SGHRS and YFSETQ. V lost 0 bases and J lost 5, with 11 bases in between. CDR3 size: 14 residues. CDR3 in amino acids: CASSLGGLGTEAFF. The CDR3 region has the DNA TGCGCCAGCAGCTTGGGGGGCTTGGGGACTGAAGCTTTCTTT.

The chain links TRBV2 to TRBJ2-1; TRBD1 matches at 11 bases. From germline, CDR1 is SNHLY and CDR2 FYNNEI. Germline trimming cut 9 bases from V and 9 bases from J; bases unmatched to any gene: 7. The CDR3 runs to 13 residues. This CDR3 is CASDRDRGTEQFF. The CDR3 DNA reads as TGTGCCAGTGACCGGGACAGGGGGACTGAGCAGTTCTTC.

V usage is TRBV11-3 and J usage is TRBJ2-5, with D perhaps matching TRBD2 (6 bases). The tail of the sequence fits TRBJ2-7 better, so the J call may be wrong. Germline V lookup: CDR1 SGHNT, CDR2 YENEEA. The CDR3 runs to 15 residues. For the CDR3, the DNA is TGTGCCAGCAGCTTTGGGCAGGGACTCTCCTACGAGCAGTACTTC. Translated: CASSFGQGLSYEQYF.

The chain recombines TRBV19 with TRBJ2-2; D is possibly TRBD2 (5 bases). Trimming cost V 1 base and J 6 bases, with 12 bases left between them. Germline CDR1 LNHDA, CDR2 SQIVND (reference sequence). The CDR3 has 15 amino acids. The CDR3 DNA reads TGTGCCAGTAGTATAGTGGCGGGTAGTTCCGGGGAGCTGTTTTTT. It specifies CASSIVAGSSGELFF. The whole variable domain, remainder taken from reference TRBV19 and TRBJ2-2, is DGGITQSPKYLFRKEGQNVTLSCEQNLNHDAMYWYRQDPGQGLRLIYYSQIVNDFQKGDIAEGYSVSREKKESFPLTVTSAQKNPTAFYLCASSIVAGSSGELFFGEGSRLTVL.

The rearrangement joins TRBV7-2 to TRBJ1-3; weak D call: TRBD1 (5 bases). V lost 1 base, J lost 7 bases, and 14 bases lay in between. Germline CDR1 reads SGHTA; CDR2 reads FQGNSA. The CDR3 is 15 amino acids. DNA for the CDR3: TGTGCCAGCAGCTTAGATCGCGGGGCTCAGAACACCATATATTTT. Its protein is CASSLDRGAQNTIYF.

As regards this clone: The germline gene is not matched at one end of the junction; a read error may be the cause. This chain connects TRBV7-7 to TRBJ2-3; 7 nucleotides align to TRBD2. Germline V gives CDR1 SSHAT, CDR2 FNYEAQ (reference sequence). The CDR3 totals 14 residues. The CDR3 coding sequence is TGTGCTAGCAGCTTAGAGGGACTAACAGATACGCAGTATTTT. Its protein is CASSLEGLTDTQYF.

Only a few counts were recorded for this clone. The chain couples TRBV7-2 to TRBJ2-7; the D gene is possibly TRBD1 (6 bases). From germline, CDR1 is SGHTA and CDR2 FQGNSA. V was shortened by 5 bases and J by 9 bases, with 17 bases between the two germline ends. This CDR3 has 13 amino acids. In DNA, the CDR3 is TGTGCCAGCAGCCTAGGACAGCCGTCCGGGCAGTACTTC. This gives the protein CASSLGQPSGQYF.

The chain has TRBV19 and TRBJ1-5, with D perhaps matching TRBD1 (6 bases). The germline CDR1 and CDR2 sequences are LNHDA and SQIVND (reference sequence). Deletions cut 8 bases from V and 7 bases from J, with 15 bases between. The CDR3 has 13 amino acids. CDR3 sequence (DNA): TGTGCCAGTGCCAGGGGTGCTGGGCAGCCCCAGCATTTT. It encodes CASARGAGQPQHF.

The CDR3 loop is CASSPAGSNQPQHF. As DNA, the CDR3 is TGTGCCAGCAGCCCCGCCGGTAGCAATCAGCCCCAGCATTTT. The V call is TRBV7-2, the J call TRBJ1-5; D not resolved. The CDR3 runs to 14 residues. The germline CDR1 and CDR2 sequences are SGHTA and FQGNSA. V lost 5 bases, J lost 0 bases, and 8 bases lay in between.

This clone was seen more than once but under ten times. This sequence joins TRBV6-1 and TRBJ1-2, with D unresolved. Trimming shortened V by 3 bases and J by 0 bases, and 11 bases separated the two germline ends. Germline V gives CDR1 MNHNS, CDR2 SASEGT. The CDR3 runs 15 residues. Here the CDR3 DNA reads TGTGCCAGCAGTGAGCCAGGAGGAGCTAACTATGGCTACACCTTC. Protein sequence: CASSEPGGANYGYTF.

V is TRBV19 and J is TRBJ2-1, with 8 bases matching TRBD2. Trimming removed 4 bases from V and 0 bases from J; junction bases left unmatched: 8. This CDR3 comprises 17 residues. The V gene's germline CDR1 is LNHDA and CDR2 SQIVND (reference sequence). The CDR3 region is CASSSVSGDPSYNEQFF. In nucleotides, the CDR3 is TGTGCCAGTAGTAGTGTTAGCGGGGACCCCTCCTACAATGAGCAGTTCTTC.

This rearrangement joins TRBV28 to TRBJ2-7; TRBD1 matches 7 bases. Trimming at V came to 9 bases and at J to 3 bases, leaving 8 bases not matched to a gene. Germline CDR1 is MDHEN and CDR2 is SYDVKM. The CDR3 is made up of 13 amino acids. CDR3 residues: CASEGATIYEQYF. The CDR3 coding sequence is TGTGCCAGTGAGGGGGCAACTATCTACGAGCAGTACTTC.

The chain combines TRBV30 with TRBJ2-1; a weak D match, TRBD1 (5 bases). The V gene's germline CDR1 is GTSNPN and CDR2 SVGIG (reference sequence). V was pared by 2 bases and J by 6 bases, with 8 bases between. The CDR3 has 12 residues. This chain's CDR3 is CAWSSGFNEQFF. Written as DNA, the CDR3 is TGTGCCTGGAGTTCAGGGTTCAATGAGCAGTTCTTC.

The chain links TRBV2 to TRBJ1-2; 12 nucleotides align to TRBD1. With 7 bases clipped from V and 7 bases from J, the junction kept 7 bases outside the gene matches. Per germline, CDR1 SNHLY and CDR2 FYNNEI. The CDR3 has 14 residues. The CDR3: CASTWGQGAVGYTF. CDR3 coding DNA: TGTGCCAGCACCTGGGGACAGGGGGCGGTTGGCTACACCTTC.